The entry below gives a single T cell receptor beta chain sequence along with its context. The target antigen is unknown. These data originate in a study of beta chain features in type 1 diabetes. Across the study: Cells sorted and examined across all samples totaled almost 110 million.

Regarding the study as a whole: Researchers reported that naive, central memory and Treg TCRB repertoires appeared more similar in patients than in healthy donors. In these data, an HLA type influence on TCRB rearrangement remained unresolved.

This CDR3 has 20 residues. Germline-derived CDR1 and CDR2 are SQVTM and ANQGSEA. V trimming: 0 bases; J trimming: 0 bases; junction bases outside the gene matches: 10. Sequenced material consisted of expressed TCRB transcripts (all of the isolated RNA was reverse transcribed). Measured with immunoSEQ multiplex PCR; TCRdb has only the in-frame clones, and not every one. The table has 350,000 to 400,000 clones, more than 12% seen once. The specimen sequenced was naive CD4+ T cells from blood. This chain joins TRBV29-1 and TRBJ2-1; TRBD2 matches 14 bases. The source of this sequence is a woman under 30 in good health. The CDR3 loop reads CSVEDYGGLAGAYSYNEQFF. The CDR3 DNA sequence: TGCAGCGTTGAAGATTACGGGGGACTAGCGGGAGCCTACTCCTACAATGAGCAGTTCTTC.